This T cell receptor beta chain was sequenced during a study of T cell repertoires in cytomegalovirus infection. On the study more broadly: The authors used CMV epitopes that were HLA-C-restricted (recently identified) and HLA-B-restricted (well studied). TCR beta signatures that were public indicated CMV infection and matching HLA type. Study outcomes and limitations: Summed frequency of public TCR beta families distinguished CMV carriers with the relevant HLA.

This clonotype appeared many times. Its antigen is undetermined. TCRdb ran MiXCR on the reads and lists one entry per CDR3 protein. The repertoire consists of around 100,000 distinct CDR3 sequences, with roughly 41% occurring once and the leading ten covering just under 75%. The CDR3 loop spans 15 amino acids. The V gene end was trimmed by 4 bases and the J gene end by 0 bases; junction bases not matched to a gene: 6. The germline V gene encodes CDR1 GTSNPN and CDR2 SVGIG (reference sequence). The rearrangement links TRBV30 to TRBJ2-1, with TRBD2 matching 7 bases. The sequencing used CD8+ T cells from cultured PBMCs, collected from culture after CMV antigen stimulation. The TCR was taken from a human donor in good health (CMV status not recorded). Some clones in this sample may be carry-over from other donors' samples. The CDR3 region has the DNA TGTGCCTGGAACTCGGGACTAAGCTCCTACAATGAGCAGTTCTTC. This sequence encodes CAWNSGLSSYNEQFF. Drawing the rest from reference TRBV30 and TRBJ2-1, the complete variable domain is SQTIHQWPATLVQPVGSPLSLECTVEGTSNPNLYWYRQAAGRGLQLLFYSVGIGQISSEVPQNLSASRPQDRQFILSSKKLLLSDSGFYLCAWNSGLSSYNEQFFGPGTRLTVL.